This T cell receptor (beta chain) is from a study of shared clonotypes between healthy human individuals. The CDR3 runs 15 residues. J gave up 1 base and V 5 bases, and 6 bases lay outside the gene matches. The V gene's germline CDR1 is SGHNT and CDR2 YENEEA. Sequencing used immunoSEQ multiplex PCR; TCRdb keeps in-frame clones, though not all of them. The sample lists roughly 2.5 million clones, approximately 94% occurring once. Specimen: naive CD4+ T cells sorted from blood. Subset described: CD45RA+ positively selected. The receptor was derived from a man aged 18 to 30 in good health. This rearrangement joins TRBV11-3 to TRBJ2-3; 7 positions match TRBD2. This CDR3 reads CASSVSGLGTDTQYF. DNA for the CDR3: TGTGCCAGCAGCGTTAGCGGGTTGGGCACAGATACGCAGTATTTT.